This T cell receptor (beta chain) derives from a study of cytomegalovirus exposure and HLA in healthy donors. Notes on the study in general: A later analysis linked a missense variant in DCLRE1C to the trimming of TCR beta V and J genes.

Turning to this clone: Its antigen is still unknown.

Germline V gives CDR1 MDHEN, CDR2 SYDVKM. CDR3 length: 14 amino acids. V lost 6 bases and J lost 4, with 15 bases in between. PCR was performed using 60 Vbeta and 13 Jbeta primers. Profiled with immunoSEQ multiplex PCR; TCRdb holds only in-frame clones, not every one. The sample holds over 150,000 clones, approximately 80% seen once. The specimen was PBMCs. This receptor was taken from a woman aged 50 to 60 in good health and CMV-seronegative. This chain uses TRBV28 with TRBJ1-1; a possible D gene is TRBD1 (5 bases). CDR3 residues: CASSPGQLGTEAFF. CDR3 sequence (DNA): TGTGCCAGCAGCCCAGGGCAATTGGGCACTGAAGCTTTCTTT. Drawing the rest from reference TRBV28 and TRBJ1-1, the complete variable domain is DVKVTQSSRYLVKRTGEKVFLECVQDMDHENMFWYRQDPGLGLRLIYFSYDVKMKEKGDIPEGYSVSREKKERFSLILESASTNQTSMYLCASSPGQLGTEAFFGQGTRLTVV.